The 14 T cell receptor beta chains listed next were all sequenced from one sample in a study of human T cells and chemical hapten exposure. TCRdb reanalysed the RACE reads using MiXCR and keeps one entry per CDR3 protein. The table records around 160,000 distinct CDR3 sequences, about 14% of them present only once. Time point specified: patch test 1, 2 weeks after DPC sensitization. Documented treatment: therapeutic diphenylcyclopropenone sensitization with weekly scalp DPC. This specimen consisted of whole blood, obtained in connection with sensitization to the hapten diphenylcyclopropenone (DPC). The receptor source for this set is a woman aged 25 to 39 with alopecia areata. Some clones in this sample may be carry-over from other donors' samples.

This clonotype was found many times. CDR3 region: CASSPQALNSYEQYF. The CDR3 DNA reads TGTGCCAGCTCGCCCCAGGCGTTAAACTCGTACGAGCAGTACTTC. This chain connects TRBV18 to TRBJ2-7; D remains unclear. CDR3 length equals 15 residues. CDR1 is KGHSH, CDR2 LQKENI, per germline. Trimming cost V 6 bases and J 4 bases, with 19 bases left between them.

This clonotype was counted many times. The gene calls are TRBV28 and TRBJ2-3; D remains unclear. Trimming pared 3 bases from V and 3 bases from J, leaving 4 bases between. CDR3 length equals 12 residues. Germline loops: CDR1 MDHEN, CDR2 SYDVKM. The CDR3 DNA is TGTGCCAGCAGTTTCCAGACAGATACGCAGTATTTT. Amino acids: CASSFQTDTQYF.

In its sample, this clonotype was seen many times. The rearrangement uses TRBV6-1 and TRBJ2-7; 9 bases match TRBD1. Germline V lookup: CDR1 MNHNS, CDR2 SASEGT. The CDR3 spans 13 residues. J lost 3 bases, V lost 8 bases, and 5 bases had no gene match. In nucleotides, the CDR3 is TGTGCCAGCGCCACGGGACAGGGCTACGAGCAGTACTTC. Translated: CASATGQGYEQYF.

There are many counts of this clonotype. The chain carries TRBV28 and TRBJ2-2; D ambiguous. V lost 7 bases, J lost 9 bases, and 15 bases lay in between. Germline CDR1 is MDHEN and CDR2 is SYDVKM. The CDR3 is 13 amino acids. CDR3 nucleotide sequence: TGTGCCAGCACAAGCCCCGGAACCAGGGAGCTGTTTTTT. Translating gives CASTSPGTRELFF.

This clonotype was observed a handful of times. The CDR3 DNA follows: TGTGCCAGCAAAAAGACTAGCGGGATTGGAGATACGCAGTATTTT. This sequence encodes CASKKTSGIGDTQYF. The chain is built from TRBV2 and TRBJ2-3; 11 bases line up with TRBD2. Germline V gene data show CDR1 as SNHLY and CDR2 as FYNNEI. The CDR3 runs 15 residues. Trimming took 7 bases from V and 5 from J; bases not matched to a gene: 8.

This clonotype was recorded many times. CDR3 sequence reads: CASSLGFGTDTQYF. CDR3 nucleotide sequence: TGTGCCAGCAGCTTAGGATTTGGCACAGATACGCAGTATTTT. This chain links TRBV7-2 with TRBJ2-3; D unclear. Per the germline V gene, CDR1 is SGHTA and CDR2 is FQGNSA. Trimming stripped 1 base from V and 1 base from J, with 6 bases between. The CDR3 is 14 residues long.

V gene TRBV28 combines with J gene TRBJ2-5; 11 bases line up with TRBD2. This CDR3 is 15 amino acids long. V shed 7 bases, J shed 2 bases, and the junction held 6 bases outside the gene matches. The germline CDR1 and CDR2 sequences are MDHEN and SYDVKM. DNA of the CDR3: TGTGCCAGCAACTTCCTAGCGGGAGGTCAAGAGACCCAGTACTTC. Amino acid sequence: CASNFLAGGQETQYF.

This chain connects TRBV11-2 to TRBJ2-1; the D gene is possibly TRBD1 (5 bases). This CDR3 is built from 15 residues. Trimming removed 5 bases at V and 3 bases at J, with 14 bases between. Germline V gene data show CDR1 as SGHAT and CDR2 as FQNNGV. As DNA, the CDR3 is TGTGCCAGCAGCCCCGGGCAGGGCTACTACAATGAGCAGTTCTTC. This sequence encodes CASSPGQGYYNEQFF.

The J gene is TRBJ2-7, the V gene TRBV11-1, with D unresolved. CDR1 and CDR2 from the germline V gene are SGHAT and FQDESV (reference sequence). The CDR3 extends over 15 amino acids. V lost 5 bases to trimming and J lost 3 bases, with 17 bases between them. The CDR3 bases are TGTGCCAGCAGCCTCAGACTGGGCGGTATCTACGAGCAGTACTTC. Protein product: CASSLRLGGIYEQYF. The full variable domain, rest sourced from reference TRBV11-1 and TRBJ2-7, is EAEVAQSPRYKITEKSQAVAFWCDPISGHATLYWYRQILGQGPELLVQFQDESVVDDSQLPKDRFSAERLKGVDSTLKIQPAELGDSAMYLCASSLRLGGIYEQYFGPGTRLTVT.

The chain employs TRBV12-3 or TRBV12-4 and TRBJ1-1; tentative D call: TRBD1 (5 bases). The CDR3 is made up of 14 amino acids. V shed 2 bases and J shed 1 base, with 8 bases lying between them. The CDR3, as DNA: TGTGCCAGCAGTTTAACAGGCTGGAACACTGAAGCTTTCTTT. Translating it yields CASSLTGWNTEAFF.

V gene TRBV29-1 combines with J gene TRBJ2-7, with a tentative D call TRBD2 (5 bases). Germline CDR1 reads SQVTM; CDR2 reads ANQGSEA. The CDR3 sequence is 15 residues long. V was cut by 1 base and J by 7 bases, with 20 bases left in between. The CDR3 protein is CSVEGGPSSRYEQYF. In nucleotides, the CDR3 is TGCAGCGTTGAAGGAGGGCCCAGTAGTAGGTATGAGCAGTACTTC.

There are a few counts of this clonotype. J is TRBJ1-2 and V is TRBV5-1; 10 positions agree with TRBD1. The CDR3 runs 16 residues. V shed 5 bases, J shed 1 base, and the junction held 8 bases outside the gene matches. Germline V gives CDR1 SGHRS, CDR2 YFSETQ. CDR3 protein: CASRIMGQGFNYGYTF. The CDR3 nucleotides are TGCGCCAGCAGAATTATGGGACAGGGGTTTAACTATGGCTACACCTTC. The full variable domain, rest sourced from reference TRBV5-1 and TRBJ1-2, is KAGVTQTPRYLIKTRGQQVTLSCSPISGHRSVSWYQQTPGQGLQFLFEYFSETQRNKGNFPGRFSGRQFSNSRSEMNVSTLELGDSALYLCASRIMGQGFNYGYTFGSGTRLTVV.

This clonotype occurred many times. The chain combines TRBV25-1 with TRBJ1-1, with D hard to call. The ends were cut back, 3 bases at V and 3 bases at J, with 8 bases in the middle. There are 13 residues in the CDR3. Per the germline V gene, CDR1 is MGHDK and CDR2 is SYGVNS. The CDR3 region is CASSDPRDTEAFF. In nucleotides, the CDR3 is TGTGCCAGCAGTGATCCTAGGGACACTGAAGCTTTCTTT.

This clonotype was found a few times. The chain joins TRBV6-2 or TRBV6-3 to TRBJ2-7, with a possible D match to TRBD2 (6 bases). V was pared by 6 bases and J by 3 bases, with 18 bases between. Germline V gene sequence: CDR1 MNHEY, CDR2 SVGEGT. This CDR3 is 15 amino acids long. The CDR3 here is CASRRGRTIIYEQYF. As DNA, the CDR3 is TGTGCCAGCAGGAGGGGTCGGACTATTATCTACGAGCAGTACTTC.